This TCR beta chain was identified during a study of T-cell reconstitution after alpha-beta-depleted transplantation in children. Germline V gene lookup returns CDR1 KGHSH and CDR2 LQKENI. V lost 1 base and J lost 5; bases outside the gene matches: 9. This CDR3 has 16 residues. Preparation of the TCRbeta library was carried out with unique molecular identifiers. From the PCR reads, TCRdb called clonotypes with MiXCR, one entry per CDR3 protein. The profile shows some 830,000 distinct CDR3 sequences, 15% to 20% of them singletons. The chain couples TRBV18 to TRBJ2-7, with 9 bases identical to TRBD1. The TCR comes from a male patient younger than 18 who had a stem cell transplant for acute lymphoblastic leukemia, so the T cells may come from the graft donor. Sequenced material: PBMCs, mostly from graft donor cells, taken 360 days after TCRalphabeta/CD19-depleted stem cell transplant. CDR3 in amino acids: CASSPQTGGDFHEQYF. The CDR3 bases are TGTGCCAGCTCACCACAGACAGGGGGTGACTTCCACGAGCAGTACTTC.